The present T cell receptor beta chain was sequenced within a study of cytomegalovirus exposure and HLA in healthy donors. Germline V gene data show CDR1 as SNHLY and CDR2 as FYNNEI. V shed 4 bases and J shed 2 bases, with 13 bases lying between them. This CDR3 has 15 amino acids. PCR employed 60 Vbeta and 13 Jbeta primers. Sequencing was performed with immunoSEQ multiplex PCR; in TCRdb, only in-frame clones are kept and a portion is missing. In the table there are approximately 210,000 clones, about 80% of which are singletons. This receptor was taken from a woman in her thirties or forties in good health and CMV-seronegative. This chain joins TRBV2 and TRBJ2-3; D is possibly TRBD2 (7 bases). Material: PBMCs. The CDR3 region is CASSVGGGDTDTQYF. As DNA, the CDR3 is TGTGCCAGCAGTGTAGGGGGAGGGGACACAGATACGCAGTATTTT.